This TCR beta chain was recorded in a study of T-cell memory formation after mild COVID-19. General study points: What remained unconfirmed was the SARS-CoV-2 specificity of second-wave clones peaking on day 37. Cross-reactive memory appears to have joined, as suggested by some responding clones showing up in pre-infection memory. Contracting clones, day 15 to 85, had balanced CD4/CD8, and later expanders favored CD4+.

The length of the CDR3 is 12 residues. CDR1 is MNHEY and CDR2 is SVGAGI in the germline V gene. J gave up 9 bases and V 6 bases, and 7 bases lay outside the gene matches. Each CDR3 protein is one row after TCRdb ran MiXCR on the 5' RACE reads. This sample yields over 55,000 distinct CDR3 sequences, of which 9.5% are seen a single time; roughly 1.2% belongs to the top ten. Details on this clonotype: Its target is unknown.

This chain joins TRBV6-5 and TRBJ1-1, with 7 positions matching TRBD1. Sequenced sample: PBMCs or a T cell subset sorted from them (not recorded which). This sequence was found in a man aged 18 to 29 who had mild COVID-19 (a few samples of this study predate the infection). Cell type and time point are not known. CDR3 protein: CASSRDRVKAFF. CDR3 sequence (DNA): TGTGCCAGCAGCCGCGACAGGGTGAAAGCTTTCTTT.